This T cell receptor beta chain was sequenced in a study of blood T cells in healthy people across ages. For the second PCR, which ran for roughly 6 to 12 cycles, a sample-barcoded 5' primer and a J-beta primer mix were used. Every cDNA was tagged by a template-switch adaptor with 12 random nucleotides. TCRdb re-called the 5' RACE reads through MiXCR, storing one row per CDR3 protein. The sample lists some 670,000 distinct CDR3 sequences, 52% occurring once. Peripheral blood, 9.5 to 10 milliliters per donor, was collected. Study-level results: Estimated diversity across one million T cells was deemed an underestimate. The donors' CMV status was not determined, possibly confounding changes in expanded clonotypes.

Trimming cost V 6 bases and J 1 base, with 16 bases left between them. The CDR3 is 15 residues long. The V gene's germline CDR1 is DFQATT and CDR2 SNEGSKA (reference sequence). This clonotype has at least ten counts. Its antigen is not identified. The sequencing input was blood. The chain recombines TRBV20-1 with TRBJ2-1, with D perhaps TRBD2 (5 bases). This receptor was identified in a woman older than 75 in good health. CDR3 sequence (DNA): TGCAGTGCCATGTCGTGGGGAGAATCCTACAATGAGCAGTTCTTC. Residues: CSAMSWGESYNEQFF.